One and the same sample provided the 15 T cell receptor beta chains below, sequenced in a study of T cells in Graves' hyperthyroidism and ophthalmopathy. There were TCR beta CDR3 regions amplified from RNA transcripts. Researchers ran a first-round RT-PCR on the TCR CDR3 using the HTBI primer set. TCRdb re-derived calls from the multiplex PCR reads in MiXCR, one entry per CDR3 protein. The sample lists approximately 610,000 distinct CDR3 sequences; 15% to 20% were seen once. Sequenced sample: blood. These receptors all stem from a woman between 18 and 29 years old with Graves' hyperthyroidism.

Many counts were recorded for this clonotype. The CDR3 DNA follows: TGCGCCAGCAGCAGGGACAGGGAACGAAATACGCAGTATTTT. Amino acid sequence: CASSRDRERNTQYF. This chain links TRBV5-1 with TRBJ2-3, with 9 bases fitting TRBD1. The trim removed 4 bases at V and 7 bases at J, leaving 7 bases unmatched. This CDR3 is built from 14 residues. Germline V gives CDR1 SGHRS, CDR2 YFSETQ.

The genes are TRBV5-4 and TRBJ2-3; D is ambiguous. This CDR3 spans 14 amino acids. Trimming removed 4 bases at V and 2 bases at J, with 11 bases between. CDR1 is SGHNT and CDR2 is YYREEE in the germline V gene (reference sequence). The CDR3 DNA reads TGTGCCAGCAGCATTGGCCTTAACACAGATACGCAGTATTTT. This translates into CASSIGLNTDTQYF.

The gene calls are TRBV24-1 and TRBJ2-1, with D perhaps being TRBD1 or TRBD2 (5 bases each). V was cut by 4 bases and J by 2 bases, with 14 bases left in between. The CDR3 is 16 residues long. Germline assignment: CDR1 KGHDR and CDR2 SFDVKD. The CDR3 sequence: CATSDHGTAAYNEQFF. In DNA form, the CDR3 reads TGTGCCACCAGTGACCACGGGACGGCTGCCTACAATGAGCAGTTCTTC.

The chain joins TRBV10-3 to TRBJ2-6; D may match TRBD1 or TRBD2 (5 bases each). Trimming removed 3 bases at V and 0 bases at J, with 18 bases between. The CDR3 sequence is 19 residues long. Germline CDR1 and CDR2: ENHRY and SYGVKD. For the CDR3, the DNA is TGTGCCATCAGTGAAAGGGATGGGGGTCCTAGCTCTGGGGCCAACGTCCTGACTTTC. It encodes CAISERDGGPSSGANVLTF.

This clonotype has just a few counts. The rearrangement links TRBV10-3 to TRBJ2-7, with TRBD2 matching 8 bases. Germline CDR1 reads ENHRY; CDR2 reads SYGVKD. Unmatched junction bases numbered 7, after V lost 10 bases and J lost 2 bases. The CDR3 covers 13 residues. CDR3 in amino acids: CATGRDPAYEQYF. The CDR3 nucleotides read TGTGCCACCGGGAGGGACCCGGCCTACGAGCAGTACTTC.

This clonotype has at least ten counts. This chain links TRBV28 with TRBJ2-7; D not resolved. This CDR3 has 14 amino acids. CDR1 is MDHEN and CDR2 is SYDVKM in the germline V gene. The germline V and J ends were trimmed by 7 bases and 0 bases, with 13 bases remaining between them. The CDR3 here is CASKGAYFSYEQYF. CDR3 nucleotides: TGTGCCAGCAAGGGCGCTTACTTCTCCTACGAGCAGTACTTC.

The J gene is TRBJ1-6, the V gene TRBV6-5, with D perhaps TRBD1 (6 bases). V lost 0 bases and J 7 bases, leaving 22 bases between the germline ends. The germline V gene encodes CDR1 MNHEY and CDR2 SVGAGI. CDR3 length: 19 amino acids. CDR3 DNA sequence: TGTGCCAGCAGTTACTCGGGGGCAGGGGCGGGATATATGAATTCACCCCTCCACTTT. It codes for CASSYSGAGAGYMNSPLHF.

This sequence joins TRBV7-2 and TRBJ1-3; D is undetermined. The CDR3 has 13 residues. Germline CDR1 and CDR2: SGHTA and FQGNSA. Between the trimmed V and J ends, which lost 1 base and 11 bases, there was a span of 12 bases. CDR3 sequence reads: CASSLGAPNAIYF. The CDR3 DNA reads TGTGCCAGCAGCTTAGGGGCGCCTAACGCCATATATTTT.

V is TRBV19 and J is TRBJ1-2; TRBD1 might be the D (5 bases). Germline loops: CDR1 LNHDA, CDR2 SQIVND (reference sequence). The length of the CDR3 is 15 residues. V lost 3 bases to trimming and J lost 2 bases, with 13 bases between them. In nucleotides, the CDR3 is TGTGCCAGTAGTATCGGGAGACAGCTGAACTATGGCTACACCTTC. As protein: CASSIGRQLNYGYTF.

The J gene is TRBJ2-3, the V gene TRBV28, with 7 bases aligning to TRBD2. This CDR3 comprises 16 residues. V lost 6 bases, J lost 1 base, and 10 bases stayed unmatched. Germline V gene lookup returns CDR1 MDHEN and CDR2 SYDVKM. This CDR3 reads CASRPSLAAGTDTQYF. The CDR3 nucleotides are TGTGCCAGCAGGCCGAGTCTAGCGGCCGGCACAGATACGCAGTATTTT.

CDR3 amino acids: CASSQDRRDTQYF. The CDR3 bases are TGCGCCAGCAGCCAAGATCGGAGGGATACGCAGTATTTT. This chain connects TRBV4-3 to TRBJ2-3, with D possibly matching TRBD2 (5 bases). Germline values: CDR1 LGHNA, CDR2 YSLEER. The CDR3 runs 13 residues. V lost 0 bases to trimming and J lost 6 bases, with 7 bases between them.

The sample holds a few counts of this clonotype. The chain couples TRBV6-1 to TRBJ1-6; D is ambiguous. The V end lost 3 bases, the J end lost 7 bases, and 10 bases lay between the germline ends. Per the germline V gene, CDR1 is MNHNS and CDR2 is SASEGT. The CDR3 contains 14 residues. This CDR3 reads CASSDEQLNSPLHF. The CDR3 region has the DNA TGTGCCAGCAGTGACGAACAGTTAAATTCACCCCTCCACTTT.

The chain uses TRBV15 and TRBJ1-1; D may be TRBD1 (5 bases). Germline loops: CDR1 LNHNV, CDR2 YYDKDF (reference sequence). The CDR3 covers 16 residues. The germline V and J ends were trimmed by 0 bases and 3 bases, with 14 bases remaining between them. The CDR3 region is CATSRDSWGGDTEAFF. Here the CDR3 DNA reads TGTGCCACCAGCAGAGATTCCTGGGGGGGAGACACTGAAGCTTTCTTT.

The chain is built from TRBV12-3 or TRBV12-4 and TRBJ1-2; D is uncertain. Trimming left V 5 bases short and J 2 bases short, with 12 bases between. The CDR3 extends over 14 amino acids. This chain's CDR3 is CASSPGVGNYGYTF. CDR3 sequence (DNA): TGTGCCAGCAGTCCCGGGGTGGGAAACTATGGCTACACCTTC.

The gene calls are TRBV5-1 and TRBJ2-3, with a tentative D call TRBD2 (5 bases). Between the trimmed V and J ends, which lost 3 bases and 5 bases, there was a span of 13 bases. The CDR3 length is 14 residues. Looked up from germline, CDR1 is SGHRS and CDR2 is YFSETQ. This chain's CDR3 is CASSSGGSLDTQYF. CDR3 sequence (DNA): TGCGCCAGCAGCTCCGGAGGATCGCTAGATACGCAGTATTTT. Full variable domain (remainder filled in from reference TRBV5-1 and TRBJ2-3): KAGVTQTPRYLIKTRGQQVTLSCSPISGHRSVSWYQQTPGQGLQFLFEYFSETQRNKGNFPGRFSGRQFSNSRSEMNVSTLELGDSALYLCASSSGGSLDTQYFGPGTRLTVL.